The clone carrying this T cell receptor (beta chain) was detected many times. Its specificity is not known. The sample comes from a study of neurological immune-mediated disorders. Study outcomes and limitations: The study found the most TCR clonal expansion in HTLV-1-associated myelopathy and the least in multiple sclerosis, below healthy controls. Expanded clones shared no identical CDR3 amino acid sequences across subjects, which suggested private TCR-beta repertoires in all groups.

By 5'RACE with 10-nucleotide random UMIs, the cDNA was made. MiXCR, run by TCRdb on the 5' RACE reads, gives a single entry per CDR3 protein. The data hold 27,000 or so distinct CDR3 sequences, with roughly 20% observed a single time. CDR1 and CDR2 (germline): ENHRY, SYGVKD. CDR3 length: 15 residues. The V end was cut by 2 bases, the J end by 2 bases, with 10 bases between. The V and J genes are TRBV10-3 and TRBJ1-5; D unresolved. The TCR was taken from an older woman in good health. Sequencing input: PBMCs. This CDR3 reads CAISEDLDGNQPQHF. DNA for the CDR3: TGTGCCATCAGTGAGGATTTAGATGGCAATCAGCCCCAGCATTTT.